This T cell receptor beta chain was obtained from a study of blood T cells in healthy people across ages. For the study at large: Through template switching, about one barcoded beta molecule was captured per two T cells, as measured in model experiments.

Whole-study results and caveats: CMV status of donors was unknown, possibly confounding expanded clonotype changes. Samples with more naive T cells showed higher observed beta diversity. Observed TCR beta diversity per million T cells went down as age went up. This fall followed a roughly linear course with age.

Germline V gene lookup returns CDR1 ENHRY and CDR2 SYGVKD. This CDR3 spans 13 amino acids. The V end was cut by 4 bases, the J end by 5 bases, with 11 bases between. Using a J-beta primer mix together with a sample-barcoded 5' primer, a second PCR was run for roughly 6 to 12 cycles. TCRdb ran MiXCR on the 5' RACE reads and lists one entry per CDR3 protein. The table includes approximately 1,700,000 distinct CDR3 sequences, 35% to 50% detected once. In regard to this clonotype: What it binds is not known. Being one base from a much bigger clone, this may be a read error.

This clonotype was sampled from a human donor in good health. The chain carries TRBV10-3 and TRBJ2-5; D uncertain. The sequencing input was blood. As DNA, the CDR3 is TGTGCCATCAGTGCAAGAGATGCGGAGACCCAGTACTTC. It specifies CAISARDAETQYF.